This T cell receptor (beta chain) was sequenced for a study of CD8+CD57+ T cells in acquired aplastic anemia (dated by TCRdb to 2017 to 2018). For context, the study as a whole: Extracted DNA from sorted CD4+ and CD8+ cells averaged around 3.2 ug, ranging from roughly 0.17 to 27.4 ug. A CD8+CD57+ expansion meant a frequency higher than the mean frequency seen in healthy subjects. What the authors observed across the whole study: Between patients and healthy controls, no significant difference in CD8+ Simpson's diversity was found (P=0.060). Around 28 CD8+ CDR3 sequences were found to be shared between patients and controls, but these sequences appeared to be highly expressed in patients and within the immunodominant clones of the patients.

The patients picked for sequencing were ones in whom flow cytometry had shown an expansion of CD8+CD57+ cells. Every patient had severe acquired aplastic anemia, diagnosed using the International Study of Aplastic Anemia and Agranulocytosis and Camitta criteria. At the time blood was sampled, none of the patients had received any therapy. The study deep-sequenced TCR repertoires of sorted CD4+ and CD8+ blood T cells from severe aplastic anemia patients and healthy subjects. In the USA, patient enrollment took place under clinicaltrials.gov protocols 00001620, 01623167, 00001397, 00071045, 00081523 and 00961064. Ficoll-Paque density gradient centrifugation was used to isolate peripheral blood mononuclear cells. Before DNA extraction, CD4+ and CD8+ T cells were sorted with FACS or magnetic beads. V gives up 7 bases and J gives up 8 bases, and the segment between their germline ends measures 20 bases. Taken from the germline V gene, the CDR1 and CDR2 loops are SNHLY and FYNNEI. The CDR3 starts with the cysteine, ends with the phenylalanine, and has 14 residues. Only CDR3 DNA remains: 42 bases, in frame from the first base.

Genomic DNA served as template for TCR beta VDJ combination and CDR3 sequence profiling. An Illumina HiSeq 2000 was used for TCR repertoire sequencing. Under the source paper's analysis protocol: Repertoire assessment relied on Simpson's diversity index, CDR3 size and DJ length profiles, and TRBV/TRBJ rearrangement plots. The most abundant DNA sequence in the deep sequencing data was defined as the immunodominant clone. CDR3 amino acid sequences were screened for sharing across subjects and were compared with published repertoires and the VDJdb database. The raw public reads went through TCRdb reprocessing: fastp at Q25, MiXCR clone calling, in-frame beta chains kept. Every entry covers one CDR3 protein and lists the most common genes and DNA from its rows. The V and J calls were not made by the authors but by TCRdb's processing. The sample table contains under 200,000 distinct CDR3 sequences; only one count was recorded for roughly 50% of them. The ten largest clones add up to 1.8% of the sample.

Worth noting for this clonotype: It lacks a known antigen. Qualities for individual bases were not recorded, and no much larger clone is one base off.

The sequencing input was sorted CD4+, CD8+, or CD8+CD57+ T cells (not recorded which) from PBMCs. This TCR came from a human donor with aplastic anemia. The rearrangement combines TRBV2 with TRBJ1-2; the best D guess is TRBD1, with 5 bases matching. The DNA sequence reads TGTGCCAGCACCCTAGCGCGTGCAGGGTTGGGCTACACCTTC. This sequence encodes CASTLARAGLGYTF. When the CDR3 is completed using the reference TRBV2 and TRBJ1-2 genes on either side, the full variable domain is EPEVTQTPSHQVTQMGQEVILRCVPISNHLYFYWYRQILGQKVEFLVSFYNNEISEKSEIFDDQFSVERPDGSNFTLKIRSTKLEDSAMYFCASTLARAGLGYTFGSGTRLTVV.